One and the same sample provided the 8 T cell receptor beta chains below, sequenced in a study of technical replicates of blood from a handful of donors (dated by TCRdb to 2016 to 2017). Library preparation employed the immunoSEQ multiplex PCR assay. The table comes from immuneACCESS by way of TCRdb, which keeps in-frame sequences with V and J called. Part of the clones is missing from these tables; in studies checked, under half for an unresolved V gene and the rest for unknown reasons. The sample table shows about 81,000 clones, and almost 96% are seen once. Around 0.39% of the sample goes to the ten largest clones. What was sequenced was T cells isolated from PBMCs. The receptors were gathered from a human donor in good health.

This clone appeared a few times. The chain couples TRBV7-2 to TRBJ2-3; 9 positions agree with TRBD2. V shed 5 bases and J 2 bases; nucleotides not matched to a gene: 5. The CDR3 is 15 residues long. The germline V gene encodes CDR1 SGHTA and CDR2 FQGNSA. CDR3 residues: CASSPRLADTDTQYF. Written as DNA, the CDR3 is TGTGCCAGCAGCCCCAGACTAGCGGACACAGATACGCAGTATTTT.

The chain recombines TRBV5-4 with TRBJ2-7; the match to TRBD2 covers 7 bases. In germline, CDR1 is SGHNT, CDR2 YYREEE (reference sequence). CDR3 length: 15 amino acids. V shed 0 bases, J shed 3 bases, and the junction held 6 bases outside the gene matches. Here the CDR3 DNA reads TGTGCCAGCAGCTTGGATCTAGCGGAGATCTACGAGCAGTACTTC. Its translation is CASSLDLAEIYEQYF.

This clone was detected only once. This chain joins TRBV15 and TRBJ2-1; 10 nucleotides align to TRBD2. The CDR3 is made up of 16 amino acids. Germline V gives CDR1 LNHNV, CDR2 YYDKDF (reference sequence). The ends lost 0 bases at V and 4 bases at J; junction bases unmatched: 3. The CDR3 DNA sequence: TGTGCCACCAGCAGAGATCCTAGCGGGAGTTACAATGAGCAGTTCTTC. Its translation: CATSRDPSGSYNEQFF.

The rearrangement uses TRBV6-5 and TRBJ2-3, with 9 bases fitting TRBD2. With V trimmed by 2 bases and J by 6 bases, 3 bases remained unmatched. The germline V gene has CDR1 MNHEY and CDR2 SVGAGI. The length of the CDR3 is 14 residues. CDR3 bases: TGTGCCAGCAGTTACACTAGCGGGCAGGATACGCAGTATTTT. Translating it yields CASSYTSGQDTQYF.

The rearrangement uses TRBV6-6 and TRBJ2-1; 9 positions match TRBD2. The germline CDR1 and CDR2 sequences are MNHNY and SVGAGI (reference sequence). V trimming: 2 bases; J trimming: 5 bases; junction bases outside the gene matches: 4. The CDR3 totals 15 residues. CDR3 residues: CASSYPGTSHNEQFF. The CDR3 coding sequence is TGTGCCAGCAGTTACCCCGGGACTAGCCACAATGAGCAGTTCTTC.

This chain links TRBV10-3 with TRBJ2-7; tentatively, D is TRBD2 (6 bases). Germline CDR1 reads ENHRY; CDR2 reads SYGVKD. The V end lost 4 bases, the J end lost 2 bases, and 15 bases lay between the germline ends. The CDR3 has 15 amino acids. This CDR3 is CAISGGDSPAYEQYF. The CDR3 nucleotides are TGTGCCATCAGTGGTGGGGACTCACCAGCCTACGAGCAGTACTTC.

The CDR3 here is CASSSISGGETQYF. The CDR3 nucleotides are TGTGCCAGCAGCTCAATTTCAGGGGGAGAGACCCAGTACTTC. The chain has TRBV7-2 and TRBJ2-5; 7 bases agree with TRBD1. Germline lookup yields CDR1 SGHTA and CDR2 FQGNSA. This CDR3 comprises 14 residues. The trim removed 4 bases at V and 4 bases at J, leaving 6 bases unmatched.

The chain links TRBV9 to TRBJ2-1; D remains unclear. The CDR3 spans 16 residues. V was shortened by 0 bases and J by 0 bases, with 10 bases between the two germline ends. In germline, CDR1 is SGDLS, CDR2 YYNGEE. Written as DNA, the CDR3 is TGTGCCAGCAGCGTAGAGTCGGCTAGCTCCTACAATGAGCAGTTCTTC. It yields the protein CASSVESASSYNEQFF.